What follows describes a single T cell receptor (beta chain). This entry is derived from a study of CD8 T cells in Susac syndrome. The V end lost 0 bases, the J end lost 8 bases, and 7 bases lay between the germline ends. This CDR3 has 13 residues. CDR1 SNHLY and CDR2 FYNNEI come from the germline V gene. RNA was extracted with the RNeasy kit, and a quantity of roughly 0.5 to 1 ug was reverse transcribed using random hexamers. TCRdb reprocessed the immunoSEQ multiplex PCR reads via MiXCR and lists one record per CDR3 protein. The repertoire has some 150,000 distinct CDR3 sequences, less than 95% of them found once; the top ten carry more than 0.065%.

The TCR comes from a human donor in good health. V is TRBV2 and J is TRBJ1-4, with no clear D. Sample: CD4+ T cells from PBMCs. CDR3 region: CASSEALGEKLFF. The CDR3, as DNA: TGTGCCAGCAGTGAAGCGCTCGGGGAAAAACTGTTTTTT.